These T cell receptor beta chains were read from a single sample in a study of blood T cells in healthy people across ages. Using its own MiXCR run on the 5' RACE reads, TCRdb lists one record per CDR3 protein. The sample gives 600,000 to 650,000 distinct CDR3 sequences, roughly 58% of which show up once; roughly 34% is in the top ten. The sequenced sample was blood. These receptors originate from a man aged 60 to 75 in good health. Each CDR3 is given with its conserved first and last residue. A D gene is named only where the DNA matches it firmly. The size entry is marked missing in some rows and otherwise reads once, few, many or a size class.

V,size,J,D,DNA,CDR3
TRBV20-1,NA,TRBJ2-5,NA,TGCAGTGCTAGATCAGACAGTGCAGTAGAGACCCAGTACTTC,CSARSDSAVETQYF
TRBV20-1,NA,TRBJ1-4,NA,TGCAGTGCTAGAGGGCCTTCATACGGTAATGAAAAACTGTTTTTT,CSARGPSYGNEKLFF
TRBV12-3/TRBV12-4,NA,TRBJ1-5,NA,TGTGCCAGCAGTTTCGACATTGGCCAGCCCCAGCATTTT,CASSFDIGQPQHF
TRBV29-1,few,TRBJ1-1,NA,TGCGGAGGAGGAGGGGGAGCCCGTGGAGCTTTCTTT,CGGGGGARGAFF
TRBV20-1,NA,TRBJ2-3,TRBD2,TGCAGTGCTTGGGGAGAGCGGGGGGGAATCACAGATACGCAGTATTTT,CSAWGERGGITDTQYF
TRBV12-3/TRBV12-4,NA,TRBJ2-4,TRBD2,TGTGCCAGCACTCTCGGGGGGAACATTCAGTACTTC,CASTLGGNIQYF
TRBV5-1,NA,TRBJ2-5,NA,TGCGCCAGCAGCTTGGGAGCCGCTAGGGTGGAGACCCAGTACTTC,CASSLGAARVETQYF
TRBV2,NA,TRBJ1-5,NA,TGTGCCAGCAGTGAGACAGGCACCCAGCCCCAGCATTTT,CASSETGTQPQHF
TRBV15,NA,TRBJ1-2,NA,TGTGCCACCAGCAGAGGATTCGGTGCGGATGGCTACACCTTC,CATSRGFGADGYTF
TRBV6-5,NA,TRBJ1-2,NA,TGTGCCAGCAGTTACTCCGGGGCCAAGGGCTATGGCTACACCTTC,CASSYSGAKGYGYTF
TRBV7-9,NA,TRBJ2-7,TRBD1,TGTGCCAGCAGCTTATTGGGACAGACCTACGAGCAGTACTTC,CASSLLGQTYEQYF
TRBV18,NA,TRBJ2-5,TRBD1,TGTGCCAGCTCACCACTTACAGGGGGCGTTGAGACCCAGTACTTC,CASSPLTGGVETQYF
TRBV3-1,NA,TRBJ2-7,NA,TGTGCCAGCAGCCAAGAATTGGTATACTACGAGCAGTACTTC,CASSQELVYYEQYF
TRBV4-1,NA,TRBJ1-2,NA,TGCGCCAGCAGCCAAGGAGGAGTTATGAACTATGGCTACACCTTC,CASSQGGVMNYGYTF